This T cell receptor (beta chain) derives from a study of cytomegalovirus exposure and HLA in healthy donors. 13 Jbeta primers and 60 Vbeta primers were used for the PCR. Assay: immunoSEQ multiplex PCR; the TCRdb copy retains only in-frame clones and omits some. The table has about 130,000 clones, 80% seen once; the top ten hold 1%. CDR3 size: 16 residues. Germline CDR1 reads MNHEY; CDR2 reads SVGAGI. Between the trimmed V and J ends, which lost 2 bases and 4 bases, there was a span of 17 bases. The chain is built from TRBV6-5 and TRBJ1-2; tentatively, D is TRBD1 (6 bases). This receptor was obtained from a man aged 35 to 55 in good health and CMV-seronegative. The sample consisted of PBMCs. The CDR3 region is CASSYVAGGPSYGYTF. CDR3 sequence (DNA): TGTGCCAGCAGTTACGTGGCGGGGGGGCCTAGCTATGGCTACACCTTC.